One and the same sample provided the 32 T cell receptor beta chains below, sequenced in a study of blood T cell repertoires in COVID-19. The data were produced by immunoSEQ multiplex PCR, yet TCRdb's version contains in-frame clones alone and is incomplete. The table shows more than 65,000 clones, with about 70% occurring only once. The sample consisted of peripheral blood. These receptors all come from a woman older than 75 with active or convalescent COVID-19.

This clone was recorded once. The chain has TRBV27 and TRBJ2-2; TRBD1 aligns across 7 bases. The CDR3 spans 16 residues. In germline, CDR1 is MNHEY, CDR2 SMNVEV (reference sequence). The V segment lost 5 bases and the J segment 2 bases; nucleotides outside the gene matches: 8. The CDR3 sequence is CASSQRDSDNTGELFF. The CDR3 DNA follows: TGTGCCAGCAGTCAACGGGACAGCGATAACACCGGGGAGCTGTTTTTT.

The chain joins TRBV11-2 to TRBJ2-5; 15 bases fit TRBD2. CDR1 is SGHAT, CDR2 FQNNGV, per germline. V shed 5 bases, J shed 5 bases, and the junction held 6 bases outside the gene matches. The CDR3 is 16 amino acids. Here the CDR3 DNA reads TGTGCCAGCAGCCCCGGACTAGCGGGGGGGTGGGAGACCCAGTACTTC. Amino acid sequence: CASSPGLAGGWETQYF.

The table lists this clone with a few counts. V is TRBV5-1 and J is TRBJ2-3; 13 bases are a match to TRBD2. In germline, CDR1 is SGHRS, CDR2 YFSETQ. The CDR3 extends over 19 amino acids. The V and J ends lost 0 bases and 0 bases, in that order; junction bases with no gene match: 7. CDR3 coding DNA: TGCGCCAGCAGCTTGGAGACTAGCGGGGGGACTTCTAGCACAGATACGCAGTATTTT. Translating it yields CASSLETSGGTSSTDTQYF.

J is TRBJ2-1 and V is TRBV9; 9 bases map to TRBD1. J was trimmed by 5 bases and V by 7 bases; bases with no gene match: 10. Germline V CDR1 and CDR2: SGDLS, YYNGEE. The CDR3 spans 15 residues. The CDR3 nucleotides read TGTGCCAGCGGGCCTACAGGGGGCGAGGACAATGAGCAGTTCTTC. Protein product: CASGPTGGEDNEQFF.

This chain joins TRBV9 and TRBJ2-7; TRBD1 matches at 9 bases. Germline assignment: CDR1 SGDLS and CDR2 YYNGEE. The CDR3 totals 15 residues. V lost 4 bases and J lost 3; bases outside the gene matches: 8. DNA for the CDR3: TGTGCCAGCAGCAGAAATACAGGGGGCGGCTACGAGCAGTACTTC. Encoded protein: CASSRNTGGGYEQYF. The full variable domain, rest sourced from reference TRBV9 and TRBJ2-7, is DSGVTQTPKHLITATGQRVTLRCSPRSGDLSVYWYQQSLDQGLQFLIQYYNGEERAKGNILERFSAQQFPDLHSELNLSSLELGDSALYFCASSRNTGGGYEQYFGPGTRLTVT.

This clone was seen a handful of times. V usage is TRBV5-6 and J usage is TRBJ1-3; D might be TRBD1 (6 bases). V was clipped by 5 bases and J by 0 bases, with 15 bases between them. The CDR3 has 16 residues. Germline V gives CDR1 SGHDT, CDR2 YYEEEE. DNA for the CDR3: TGTGCCAGCAGTTTTTCCAGGGGACACTCTGGAAACACCATATATTTT. Translating it yields CASSFSRGHSGNTIYF. Supplemented by reference TRBV5-6 and TRBJ1-3, the full variable domain reads DAGVTQSPTHLIKTRGQQVTLRCSPKSGHDTVSWYQQALGQGPQFIFQYYEEEERQRGNFPDRFSGHQFPNYSSELNVNALLLGDSALYLCASSFSRGHSGNTIYFGEGSWLTVV.

The CDR3 loop reads CASSYEAGREGTQYF. CDR3 nucleotides: TGTGCCAGCAGTTACGAGGCCGGGAGGGAGGGGACCCAGTACTTC. The genes are TRBV6-5 and TRBJ2-5, with 8 bases matching TRBD2. Trimming at V came to 2 bases and at J to 7 bases, leaving 9 bases not matched to a gene. The CDR3 totals 15 residues. Per germline, CDR1 MNHEY and CDR2 SVGAGI.

DNA for the CDR3: TGTGCCAGCGGGACAGGGTCCTACAATGAGCAGTTCTTC. It yields the protein CASGTGSYNEQFF. V gene TRBV9 combines with J gene TRBJ2-1; the match to TRBD1 covers 9 bases. The CDR3 is made up of 13 amino acids. Germline V gene sequence: CDR1 SGDLS, CDR2 YYNGEE. Trimming removed 7 bases from V and 1 base from J; junction bases left unmatched: 0.

This clone was seen only a few times. The J gene is TRBJ2-3, the V gene TRBV29-1, with 7 positions matching TRBD2. This CDR3 contains 14 residues. Per germline, CDR1 SQVTM and CDR2 ANQGSEA. The V gene end was trimmed by 4 bases and the J gene end by 0 bases; junction bases not matched to a gene: 4. The CDR3 nucleotides are TGCAGCGTTGCCATGGGGGGGAGCACAGATACGCAGTATTTT. Its translation: CSVAMGGSTDTQYF.

CDR3 in DNA: TGTGCCTGGACTACGTGGGGGGGCGGCACAGATACGCAGTATTTT. This sequence encodes CAWTTWGGGTDTQYF. The V gene is TRBV30, the J gene TRBJ2-3; D is possibly TRBD2 (7 bases). In germline, CDR1 is GTSNPN, CDR2 SVGIG (reference sequence). The CDR3 is 15 residues long. The ends were cut back, 4 bases at V and 1 base at J, with 15 bases in the middle.

Remarks on this clone: With a much larger clone just one base away, this may be a read error. The chain couples TRBV6-2 or TRBV6-3 to TRBJ2-7, with D uncertain. V shed 6 bases and J shed 4 bases, with 7 bases lying between them. This CDR3 has 11 residues. The germline gives CDR1 MNHEY, CDR2 SVGEGT. The CDR3 DNA reads TGTGCCAGCAGCCCCCTTTACGAGCAGTACTTC. Protein product: CASSPLYEQYF.

The rearrangement joins TRBV6-2 or TRBV6-3 to TRBJ2-2; a possible D gene is TRBD2 (5 bases). The CDR3 covers 17 residues. The germline V and J ends were trimmed by 4 bases and 0 bases, with 15 bases remaining between them. Germline CDR1 reads MNHEY; CDR2 reads SVGEGT. CDR3 DNA sequence: TGTGCCAGCAGTTCTCAAGCGGTTTACGCGAACACCGGGGAGCTGTTTTTT. Translating it yields CASSSQAVYANTGELFF.

The rearrangement uses TRBV7-2 and TRBJ1-1; D remains ambiguous. Trimming stripped 2 bases from V and 0 bases from J, with 13 bases between. Germline CDR1 SGHTA, CDR2 FQGNSA. CDR3 length: 16 amino acids. The CDR3 reads CASSLRATKMNTEAFF. CDR3 DNA: TGTGCCAGCAGCTTACGAGCTACTAAGATGAACACTGAAGCTTTCTTT. Together with reference TRBV7-2 and TRBJ1-1, the CDR3 gives the full variable domain: GAGVSQSPSNKVTEKGKDVELRCDPISGHTALYWYRQSLGQGLEFLIYFQGNSAPDKSGLPSDRFSAERTGGSVSTLTIQRTQQEDSAVYLCASSLRATKMNTEAFFGQGTRLTVV.

The V call is TRBV5-5, the J call TRBJ1-5, with TRBD1 as a possible D gene (5 bases). The germline gives CDR1 SGHKS, CDR2 YYEKEE (reference sequence). There are 14 residues in the CDR3. Trimming cost V 5 bases and J 2 bases, with 11 bases left between them. The CDR3 DNA reads TGTGCCAGCAGTTCTGCGGGGGGCAATCAGCCCCAGCATTTT. Its translation: CASSSAGGNQPQHF.

The chain joins TRBV10-3 to TRBJ1-3; D uncertain. Trimming took off 6 bases at V and 0 bases at J, with 9 bases between the two ends. In germline, CDR1 is ENHRY, CDR2 SYGVKD. The CDR3 is made up of 14 amino acids. CDR3 sequence (DNA): TGTGCCATCAGCATAGGAGTCTCTGGAAACACCATATATTTT. Protein: CAISIGVSGNTIYF.

The V call is TRBV19, the J call TRBJ1-1, with 7 bases that match TRBD1. From germline, CDR1 is LNHDA and CDR2 SQIVND (reference sequence). V was pared by 5 bases and J by 8 bases, with 20 bases of the junction left unmatched. The CDR3 is 17 amino acids. CDR3 protein: CASSFGQDAQLVGEAFF. DNA for the CDR3: TGTGCCAGTAGTTTCGGACAGGATGCACAACTGGTCGGGGAAGCTTTCTTT.

J is TRBJ2-5 and V is TRBV6-2 or TRBV6-3; 9 bases match TRBD2. This CDR3 contains 13 residues. Per germline, CDR1 MNHEY and CDR2 SVGEGT. V dropped 3 bases and J dropped 11; count of bases not matched to a gene: 7. The CDR3 DNA reads TGTGCCAGCAGTTATCTACTAGCGGGCCTGCAGTACTTC. It encodes CASSYLLAGLQYF.

The chain carries TRBV7-8 and TRBJ2-7, with a tentative D call TRBD1 (5 bases). The ends were cut back, 1 base at V and 6 bases at J, with 10 bases in the middle. Germline values: CDR1 SGHVS, CDR2 FQNEAQ. The CDR3 extends over 13 amino acids. CDR3 region: CASSLGSGREQYF. The CDR3 DNA follows: TGTGCCAGCAGCTTAGGGTCAGGGCGCGAGCAGTACTTC. Looking up the rest from reference TRBV7-8 and TRBJ2-7 gives the full variable domain: GAGVSQSPRYKVAKRGQDVALRCDPISGHVSLFWYQQALGQGPEFLTYFQNEAQLDKSGLPSDRFFAERPEGSVSTLKIQRTQQEDSAVYLCASSLGSGREQYFGPGTRLTVT.

The rearrangement uses TRBV11-3 and TRBJ1-1; D is perhaps TRBD1 (5 bases). The CDR3 length is 16 residues. Germline assignment: CDR1 SGHNT and CDR2 YENEEA. V was clipped by 4 bases and J by 4 bases, with 19 bases between them. This CDR3 reads CASSSTPAQGTTEAFF. CDR3 sequence (DNA): TGTGCCAGCAGCTCGACGCCGGCGCAGGGAACCACTGAAGCTTTCTTT.

The gene calls are TRBV4-3 and TRBJ1-2; D is possibly TRBD1 (6 bases). The CDR3 loop spans 12 amino acids. The germline gives CDR1 LGHNA, CDR2 YSLEER. The ends were cut back, 0 bases at V and 8 bases at J, with 7 bases in the middle. Here the CDR3 DNA reads TGCGCCAGCAGCCAAGATAGGGGGGGCTACACCTTC. Protein: CASSQDRGGYTF.

This rearrangement joins TRBV12-3 or TRBV12-4 to TRBJ2-5; D unclear. The CDR3 covers 11 residues. V lost 4 bases and J lost 5, with 5 bases in between. The CDR3 spells CASSSLETQYF. The CDR3 nucleotides are TGTGCCAGCAGTTCCCTGGAGACCCAGTACTTC.

V gene TRBV5-1 combines with J gene TRBJ2-3, with 15 bases matching TRBD2. The CDR3 extends over 22 amino acids. CDR1 is SGHRS, CDR2 YFSETQ, per germline. With V trimmed by 0 bases and J by 2 bases, 16 bases remained unmatched. The CDR3 nucleotides read TGCGCCAGCAGCTTGGTCTACCCGGGACTAGCGGGGGGCGACCACAACACAGATACGCAGTATTTT. Amino acid sequence: CASSLVYPGLAGGDHNTDTQYF.

This clone was recorded once. The chain recombines TRBV25-1 with TRBJ2-3; 11 bases fit TRBD1. The V gene's germline CDR1 is MGHDK and CDR2 SYGVNS. V shed 4 bases and J 4 bases; nucleotides not matched to a gene: 7. This CDR3 contains 16 residues. CDR3 loop: CASSGGDRGGPDTQYF. The CDR3, as DNA: TGTGCCAGCAGTGGAGGGGACAGGGGGGGTCCAGATACGCAGTATTTT. The whole variable domain, filled in from reference TRBV25-1 and TRBJ2-3, reads EADIYQTPRYLVIGTGKKITLECSQTMGHDKMYWYQQDPGMELHLIHYSYGVNSTEKGDLSSESTVSRIRTEHFPLTLESARPSHTSQYLCASSGGDRGGPDTQYFGPGTRLTVL.

This rearrangement joins TRBV18 to TRBJ1-1; unclear D gene. This CDR3 spans 14 amino acids. V lost 0 bases and J 2 bases, leaving 7 bases between the germline ends. Germline CDR1 KGHSH, CDR2 LQKENI. CDR3 residues: CASSPPGRNTEAFF. Here the CDR3 DNA reads TGTGCCAGCTCACCACCGGGCAGAAACACTGAAGCTTTCTTT.

This clone was counted once. The V gene is TRBV30, the J gene TRBJ2-7; 10 positions agree with TRBD1. From germline, CDR1 is GTSNPN and CDR2 SVGIG (reference sequence). V lost 3 bases and J lost 0; bases outside the gene matches: 2. CDR3 length: 14 amino acids. The CDR3 spells CAWSGTGASYEQYF. DNA of the CDR3: TGTGCCTGGAGCGGGACAGGGGCCTCCTACGAGCAGTACTTC. Filled out from reference TRBV30 and TRBJ2-7, the complete variable domain reads SQTIHQWPATLVQPVGSPLSLECTVEGTSNPNLYWYRQAAGRGLQLLFYSVGIGQISSEVPQNLSASRPQDRQFILSSKKLLLSDSGFYLCAWSGTGASYEQYFGPGTRLTVT.

This chain uses TRBV7-9 with TRBJ2-1; weak D call: TRBD2 (6 bases). From germline, CDR1 is SEHNR and CDR2 FQNEAQ (reference sequence). The length of the CDR3 is 12 residues. With 9 bases removed from V and 9 bases from J, the gap between germline ends came to 15 bases. The CDR3 loop reads CASRGLEGEQFF. CDR3 nucleotide sequence: TGTGCCAGTCGGGGTTTGGAGGGTGAGCAGTTCTTC.

This clone was picked up a small number of times. The genes are TRBV11-2 and TRBJ1-3; a weak D match, TRBD1 (5 bases). CDR1 SGHAT and CDR2 FQNNGV come from the germline V gene. V was clipped by 6 bases and J by 4 bases, with 19 bases between them. The CDR3 runs 16 residues. In nucleotides, the CDR3 is TGTGCCAGCAGTTCAATCAGGTCAGGGCGAGGAAACACCATATATTTT. This sequence encodes CASSSIRSGRGNTIYF.

V usage is TRBV6-6 and J usage is TRBJ1-1; 8 bases line up with TRBD1. V was clipped by 5 bases and J by 1 base; unmatched bases: 6. The CDR3 sequence is 15 residues long. Per the germline V gene, CDR1 is MNHNY and CDR2 is SVGAGI (reference sequence). CDR3 residues: CASSTTGEPNTEAFF. CDR3 nucleotide sequence: TGTGCCAGCAGTACGACAGGGGAACCGAACACTGAAGCTTTCTTT.

The chain couples TRBV11-2 to TRBJ1-1; D possibly corresponds to TRBD1 (5 bases). Trimming cost V 5 bases and J 0 bases, with 10 bases left between them. The CDR3 consists of 14 residues. Germline-derived CDR1 and CDR2 are SGHAT and FQNNGV. The CDR3 here is CASSRQRMNTEAFF. The DNA of the CDR3 is TGTGCCAGCAGCCGACAGAGGATGAACACTGAAGCTTTCTTT.

The J gene is TRBJ1-2, the V gene TRBV6-5; possible D gene TRBD1, 6 bases. Germline CDR1 MNHEY, CDR2 SVGAGI. This CDR3 is 15 amino acids long. V was shortened by 6 bases and J by 6 bases, with 20 bases between the two germline ends. The CDR3 DNA follows: TGTGCCAGCAGCGCAGACCGGACAGTGAGGGATGGCTACACCTTC. It is translated as CASSADRTVRDGYTF.

V gene TRBV3-1 (or the pseudogene TRBV3-2) combines with J gene TRBJ2-2, with 11 bases that match TRBD1. The V gene end was trimmed by 5 bases and the J gene end by 4 bases; junction bases not matched to a gene: 6. The germline V gene encodes CDR1 LGHDT and CDR2 YNNKEL (reference sequence). There are 16 residues in the CDR3. The CDR3: CASSSDRGRLTGELFF. The CDR3 DNA reads as TGTGCCAGCAGCTCGGACAGGGGGCGCCTCACCGGGGAGCTGTTTTTT.

This clone has a single count. The genes are TRBV19 and TRBJ2-7; TRBD2 aligns across 13 bases. The germline V gene encodes CDR1 LNHDA and CDR2 SQIVND (reference sequence). The J segment lost 4 bases and the V segment lost 4 bases, leaving 7 bases of the junction unmatched. There are 16 residues in the CDR3. CDR3 sequence (DNA): TGTGCCAGTAGTACCCCCAGGACTAGCGGGGGATACGAGCAGTACTTC. It is translated as CASSTPRTSGGYEQYF.